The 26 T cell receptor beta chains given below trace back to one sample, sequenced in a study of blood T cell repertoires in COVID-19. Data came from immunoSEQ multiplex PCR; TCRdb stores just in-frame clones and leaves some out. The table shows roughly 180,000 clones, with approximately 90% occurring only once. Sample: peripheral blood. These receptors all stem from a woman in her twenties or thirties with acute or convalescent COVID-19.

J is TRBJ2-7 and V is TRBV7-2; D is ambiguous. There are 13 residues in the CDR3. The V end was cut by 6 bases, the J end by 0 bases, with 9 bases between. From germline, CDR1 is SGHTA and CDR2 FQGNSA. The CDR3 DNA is TGTGCCAGCAGGGTCGACTCCTCCTACGAGCAGTACTTC. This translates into CASRVDSSYEQYF.

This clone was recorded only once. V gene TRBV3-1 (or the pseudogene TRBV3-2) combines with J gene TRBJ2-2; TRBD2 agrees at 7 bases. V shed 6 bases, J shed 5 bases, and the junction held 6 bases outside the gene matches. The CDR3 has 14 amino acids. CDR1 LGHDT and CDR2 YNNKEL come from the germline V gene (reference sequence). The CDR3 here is CASSSREGTGELFF. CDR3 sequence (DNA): TGTGCCAGCAGTTCCAGGGAGGGAACCGGGGAGCTGTTTTTT.

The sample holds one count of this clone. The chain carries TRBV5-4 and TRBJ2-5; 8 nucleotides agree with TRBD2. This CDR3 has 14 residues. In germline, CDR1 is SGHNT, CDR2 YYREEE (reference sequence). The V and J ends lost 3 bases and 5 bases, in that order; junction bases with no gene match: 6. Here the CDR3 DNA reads TGTGCCAGCAGCTCCCGGGGGGGCTGGGAGACCCAGTACTTC. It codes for CASSSRGGWETQYF.

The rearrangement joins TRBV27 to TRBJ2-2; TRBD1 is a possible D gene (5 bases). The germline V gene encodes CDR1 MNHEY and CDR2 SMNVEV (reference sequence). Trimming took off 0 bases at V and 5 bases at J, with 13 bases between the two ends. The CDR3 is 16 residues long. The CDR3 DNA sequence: TGTGCCAGCAGTTTATCGATCGGACATACTACCGGGGAGCTGTTTTTT. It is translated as CASSLSIGHTTGELFF.

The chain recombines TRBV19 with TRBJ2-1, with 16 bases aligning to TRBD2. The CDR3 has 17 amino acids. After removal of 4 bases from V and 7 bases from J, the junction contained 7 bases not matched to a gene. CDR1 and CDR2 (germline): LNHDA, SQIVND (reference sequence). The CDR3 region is CASSRGLAGGRFNEQFF. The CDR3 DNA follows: TGTGCCAGTAGTAGGGGACTAGCGGGAGGGCGATTTAATGAGCAGTTCTTC. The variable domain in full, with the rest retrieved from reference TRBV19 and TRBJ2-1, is DGGITQSPKYLFRKEGQNVTLSCEQNLNHDAMYWYRQDPGQGLRLIYYSQIVNDFQKGDIAEGYSVSREKKESFPLTVTSAQKNPTAFYLCASSRGLAGGRFNEQFFGPGTRLTVL.

For the CDR3, the DNA is TGTGCCAGCAGTTACTTGGGCGGGAGACCGAATTCACCCCTCCACTTT. It codes for CASSYLGGRPNSPLHF. The gene calls are TRBV6-5 and TRBJ1-6, with D uncertain. The CDR3 runs 16 residues. CDR1 is MNHEY, CDR2 SVGAGI, per germline. V was clipped by 1 base and J by 7 bases, with 14 bases between them.

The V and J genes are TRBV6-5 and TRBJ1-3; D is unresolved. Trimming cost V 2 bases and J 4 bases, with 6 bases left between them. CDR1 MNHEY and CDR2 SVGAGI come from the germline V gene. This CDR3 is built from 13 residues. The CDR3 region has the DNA TGTGCCAGCAGTTACGTCAGGGGAAACACCATATATTTT. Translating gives CASSYVRGNTIYF.

The CDR3, as DNA: TGTGCCAGCAGCTTAATATCTAATGAAAAACTGTTTTTT. Amino acid sequence: CASSLISNEKLFF. The chain carries TRBV7-2 and TRBJ1-4; no clear D. This CDR3 has 13 amino acids. Germline V gives CDR1 SGHTA, CDR2 FQGNSA. V shed 2 bases and J shed 3 bases, with 4 bases lying between them.

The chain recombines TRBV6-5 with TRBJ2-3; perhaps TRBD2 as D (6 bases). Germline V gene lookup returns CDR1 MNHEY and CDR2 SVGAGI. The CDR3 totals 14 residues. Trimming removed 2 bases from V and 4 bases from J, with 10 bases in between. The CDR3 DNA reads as TGTGCCAGCAGTTACGCGGGGCAGGCAGATACGCAGTATTTT. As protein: CASSYAGQADTQYF.

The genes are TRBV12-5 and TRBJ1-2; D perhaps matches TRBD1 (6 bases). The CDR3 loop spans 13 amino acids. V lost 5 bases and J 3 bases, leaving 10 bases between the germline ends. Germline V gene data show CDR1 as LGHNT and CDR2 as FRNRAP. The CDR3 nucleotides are TGTGCTAGTGGTATTCAGGGGTACTATGGCTACACCTTC. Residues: CASGIQGYYGYTF.

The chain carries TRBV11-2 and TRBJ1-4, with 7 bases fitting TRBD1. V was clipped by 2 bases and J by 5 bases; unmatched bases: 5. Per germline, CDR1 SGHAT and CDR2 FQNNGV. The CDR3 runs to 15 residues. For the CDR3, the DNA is TGTGCCAGCAGCTTACACAGGGGTGCGAATGAAAAACTGTTTTTT. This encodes CASSLHRGANEKLFF.

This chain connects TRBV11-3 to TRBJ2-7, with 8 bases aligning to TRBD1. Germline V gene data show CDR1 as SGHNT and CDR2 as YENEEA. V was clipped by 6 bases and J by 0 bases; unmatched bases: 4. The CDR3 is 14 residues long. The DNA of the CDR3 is TGTGCCAGCAGGGGACAGGAGAACTCCTACGAGCAGTACTTC. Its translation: CASRGQENSYEQYF. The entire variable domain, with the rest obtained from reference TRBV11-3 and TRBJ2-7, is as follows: EAGVVQSPRYKIIEKKQPVAFWCNPISGHNTLYWYLQNLGQGPELLIRYENEEAVDDSQLPKDRFSAERLKGVDSTLKIQPAELGDSAVYLCASRGQENSYEQYFGPGTRLTVT.

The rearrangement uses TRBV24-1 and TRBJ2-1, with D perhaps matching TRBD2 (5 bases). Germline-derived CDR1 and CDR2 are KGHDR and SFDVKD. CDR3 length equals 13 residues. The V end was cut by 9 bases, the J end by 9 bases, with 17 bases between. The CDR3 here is CATGATRPGEQFF. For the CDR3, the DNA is TGTGCCACCGGCGCTACTAGGCCCGGTGAGCAGTTCTTC.

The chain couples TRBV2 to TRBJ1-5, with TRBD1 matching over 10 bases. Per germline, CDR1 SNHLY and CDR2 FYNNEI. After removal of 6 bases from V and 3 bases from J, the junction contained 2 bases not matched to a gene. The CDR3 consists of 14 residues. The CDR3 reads CASRGTGVNQPQHF. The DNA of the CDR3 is TGTGCCAGCAGGGGGACAGGGGTCAATCAGCCCCAGCATTTT.

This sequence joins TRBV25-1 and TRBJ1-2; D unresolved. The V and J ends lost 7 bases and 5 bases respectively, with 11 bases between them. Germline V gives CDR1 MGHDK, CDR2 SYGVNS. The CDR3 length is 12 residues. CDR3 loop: CASTSGGYGYTF. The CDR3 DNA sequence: TGTGCCAGCACTTCGGGTGGATATGGCTACACCTTC.

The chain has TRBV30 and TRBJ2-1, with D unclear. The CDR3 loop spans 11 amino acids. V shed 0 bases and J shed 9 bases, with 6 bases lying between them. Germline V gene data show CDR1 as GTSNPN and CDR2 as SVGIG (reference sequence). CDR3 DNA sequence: TGTGCCTGGAGTGTAAGAGGTGAGCAGTTCTTC. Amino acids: CAWSVRGEQFF.

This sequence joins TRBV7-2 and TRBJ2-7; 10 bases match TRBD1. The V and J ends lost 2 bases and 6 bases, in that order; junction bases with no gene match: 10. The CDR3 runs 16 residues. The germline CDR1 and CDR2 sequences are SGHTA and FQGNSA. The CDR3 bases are TGTGCCAGCAGCTTACGAGTTGCGACAGGGGGCCTCGAGCAGTACTTC. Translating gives CASSLRVATGGLEQYF.

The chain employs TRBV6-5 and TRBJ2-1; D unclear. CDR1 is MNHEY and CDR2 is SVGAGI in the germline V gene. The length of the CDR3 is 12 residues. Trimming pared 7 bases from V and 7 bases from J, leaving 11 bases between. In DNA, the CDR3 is TGTGCCAGCACCACCCGAGGAAATGAGCAGTTCTTC. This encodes CASTTRGNEQFF.

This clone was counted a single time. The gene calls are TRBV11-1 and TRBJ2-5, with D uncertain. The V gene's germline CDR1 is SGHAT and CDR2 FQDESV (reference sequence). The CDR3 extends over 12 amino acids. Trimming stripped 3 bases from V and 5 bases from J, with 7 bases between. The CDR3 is CASSLASETQYF. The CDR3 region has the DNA TGTGCCAGCAGCTTGGCCAGTGAGACCCAGTACTTC.

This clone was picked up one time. CDR3 region: CASRPTASSRDTQYF. The DNA of the CDR3 is TGTGCCAGCAGACCGACAGCTTCAAGTAGAGATACGCAGTATTTT. The rearrangement links TRBV11-2 to TRBJ2-3; TRBD1 might be the D (5 bases). The CDR3 spans 15 residues. Trimming took 6 bases from V and 5 from J, leaving 18 bases between them. Looked up from germline, CDR1 is SGHAT and CDR2 is FQNNGV.

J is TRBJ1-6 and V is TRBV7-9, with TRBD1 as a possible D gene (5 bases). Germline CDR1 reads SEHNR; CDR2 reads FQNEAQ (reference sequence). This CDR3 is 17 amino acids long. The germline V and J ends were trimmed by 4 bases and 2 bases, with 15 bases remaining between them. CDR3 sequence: CASSSGEGGAYNSPLHF. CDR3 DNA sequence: TGTGCCAGCAGCTCCGGGGAGGGAGGGGCCTATAATTCACCCCTCCACTTT.

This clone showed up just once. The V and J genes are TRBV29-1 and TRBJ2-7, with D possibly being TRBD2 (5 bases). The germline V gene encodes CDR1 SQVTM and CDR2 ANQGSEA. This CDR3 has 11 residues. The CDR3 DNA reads TGCTCCGGTTACGTAGCGTACGAGCAGTACTTC. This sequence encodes CSGYVAYEQYF.

This chain's CDR3 is CASSQRREETQYF. CDR3 bases: TGCGCCAGCAGCCAACGTCGGGAAGAGACCCAGTACTTC. This chain uses TRBV4-1 with TRBJ2-5, with no clear D. With 2 bases removed from V and 3 bases from J, the gap between germline ends came to 7 bases. Germline V lookup: CDR1 MGHRA, CDR2 YSYEKL. This CDR3 region has 13 residues.

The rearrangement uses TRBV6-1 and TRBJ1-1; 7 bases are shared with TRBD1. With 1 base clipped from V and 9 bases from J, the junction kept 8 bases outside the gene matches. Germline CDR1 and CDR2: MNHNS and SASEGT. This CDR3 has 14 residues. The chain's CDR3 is CASSEGGTVVQAFF. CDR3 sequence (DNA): TGTGCCAGCAGTGAAGGAGGGACAGTAGTTCAAGCTTTCTTT.

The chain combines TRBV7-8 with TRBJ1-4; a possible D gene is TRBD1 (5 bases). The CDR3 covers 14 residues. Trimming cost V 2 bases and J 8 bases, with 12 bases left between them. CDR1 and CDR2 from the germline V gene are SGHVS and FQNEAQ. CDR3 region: CASSLTRVEEKLFF. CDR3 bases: TGTGCCAGCAGCTTAACCAGGGTAGAGGAAAAACTGTTTTTT. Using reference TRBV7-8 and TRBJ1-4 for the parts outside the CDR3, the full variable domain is GAGVSQSPRYKVAKRGQDVALRCDPISGHVSLFWYQQALGQGPEFLTYFQNEAQLDKSGLPSDRFFAERPEGSVSTLKIQRTQQEDSAVYLCASSLTRVEEKLFFGSGTQLSVL.

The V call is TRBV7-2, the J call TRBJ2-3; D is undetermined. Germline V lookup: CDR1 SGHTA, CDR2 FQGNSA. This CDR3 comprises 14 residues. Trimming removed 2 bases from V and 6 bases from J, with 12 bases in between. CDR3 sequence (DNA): TGTGCCAGCAGCTTAAGTAGCTTGGTGGATACGCAGTATTTT. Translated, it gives CASSLSSLVDTQYF.